Sequencing of this T cell receptor (beta chain) was carried out in a study of T cells after yellow fever vaccination. Study findings and constraints: The secondary response showed a weaker magnitude and a faster peak, day 5 versus 15. Contamination of FACS-sorted repertoires by abundant clonotypes from the bulk population could occur. Post-booster repertoires again held most primary-vaccination clones (approximately 96% CD4, about 90% CD8). It was a small share of clonotypes that appeared in both CD4 and CD8 compartments.

J gave up 13 bases and V 2 bases, and 5 bases lay outside the gene matches. CDR1 is SQVTM and CDR2 is ANQGSEA in the germline V gene. The CDR3 runs to 11 residues. TCRdb itself ran the 5' RACE reads through MiXCR, one entry per CDR3 protein. The table lists 400,000 or so distinct CDR3 sequences, more than 5.5% of them singletons. This clonotype has at least ten counts. The antigen is undetermined. The source was PBMCs, collected 5 days after the yellow fever booster vaccination. The chain recombines TRBV29-1 with TRBJ2-1; TRBD1 matches 7 bases. The TCR comes from a man under 40 who received the YFV17D yellow fever vaccine. DNA of the CDR3: TGCAGCGTTGAAAGGGGGCAGGACCAGTTCTTC. Translation gives CSVERGQDQFF.